These T cell receptor beta chains were read from a single sample in a study of T cells in Graves' hyperthyroidism and ophthalmopathy. TCRdb processed the multiplex PCR reads anew with MiXCR; each CDR3 protein has one entry. The sample contains roughly 400,000 distinct CDR3 sequences, around a quarter of which appear only once. Sequences were obtained from blood. The source is a man aged 50-60 years with Graves' hyperthyroidism. CDR3s include the opening cysteine and the closing phenylalanine or tryptophan. The D gene is left open where the match is weak. A clone size is listed for some rows: how often the clone was seen (once, few, many), or a class if it is expanded.

TRBD1 | TRBJ1-1 | many | TRBV20-1 | CSARDPGQGGSNTEAFF | TGCAGTGCTAGAGACCCGGGACAGGGAGGGTCGAACACTGAAGCTTTCTTT
- | TRBJ2-6 | many | TRBV28 | CASRTNRVGANVLTF | TGTGCCAGCAGAACCAACAGGGTTGGGGCCAACGTCCTGACTTTC
- | TRBJ2-2 | few | TRBV24-1 | CATSDAQSGLTGELFF | TGTGCCACCAGTGACGCCCAATCGGGACTCACCGGGGAGCTGTTTTTT
- | TRBJ2-1 | few | TRBV19 | CASSSPPGNGYNEQFF | TGTGCCAGTAGTAGCCCCCCAGGGAACGGCTACAATGAGCAGTTCTTC
- | TRBJ1-2 | many | TRBV5-1 | CAVRLPGLVESYTF | TGCGCCGTGAGACTTCCAGGGTTGGTGGAAAGCTACACCTTC
- | TRBJ2-4 | - | TRBV5-1 | CASSLDLGQRASTQYF | TGCGCCAGCAGCTTGGACCTCGGGCAGCGGGCTTCCACTCAGTACTTC
TRBD1 | TRBJ2-3 | many | TRBV7-3 | CASSSTGTGGSTDTQYF | TGTGCCAGCAGCTCGACCGGGACAGGGGGCAGCACAGATACGCAGTATTTT
- | TRBJ1-1 | few | TRBV12-3/TRBV12-4 | CASSLGAPKITEAFF | TGTGCCAGCAGTTTGGGGGCACCCAAGATCACTGAAGCTTTCTTT
TRBD1 | TRBJ2-7 | - | TRBV5-4 | CASSLGTGASYEQYF | TGTGCCAGCAGCTTGGGGACAGGGGCTTCCTACGAGCAGTACTTC
TRBD2 | TRBJ2-1 | few | TRBV2 | CASTERGTSGRNEQFF | TGTGCCAGCACCGAAAGGGGGACTAGCGGGAGAAATGAGCAGTTCTTC
TRBD1 | TRBJ1-2 | once | TRBV12-3/TRBV12-4 | CASSARTGAYGYTF | TGTGCCAGCAGCGCACGGACAGGGGCCTATGGCTACACCTTC
- | TRBJ2-7 | many | TRBV12-3/TRBV12-4 | CASSKTALVSYEQYF | TGTGCCAGCAGTAAAACGGCCCTAGTATCCTACGAGCAGTACTTC
- | TRBJ1-1 | few | TRBV5-1 | CASSLDRPNEAFF | TGCGCCAGCAGCTTGGACAGACCAAATGAAGCTTTCTTT
TRBD1 | TRBJ2-3 | few | TRBV10-2 | CASRKGGLPGDTQYF | TGCGCCAGCAGAAAAGGGGGCCTCCCTGGGGATACGCAGTATTTT
TRBD1 | TRBJ2-5 | few | TRBV18 | CASSLYDRGQETQYF | TGTGCCAGCTCACTATACGACAGGGGGCAAGAGACCCAGTACTTC
TRBD2 | TRBJ2-5 | few | TRBV5-5 | CASSLRLAGAQETQYF | TGTGCCAGCAGCTTGAGGCTAGCGGGAGCGCAAGAGACCCAGTACTTC
- | TRBJ2-7 | few | TRBV18 | CASSPGPDRKTEQYF | TGTGCCAGCTCACCGGGCCCAGACAGGAAGACCGAGCAGTACTTC
- | TRBJ1-2 | few | TRBV5-1 | CASSPGGERDGYTF | TGCGCCAGCAGCCCAGGTGGGGAGAGGGATGGCTACACCTTC
TRBD1 | TRBJ1-1 | - | TRBV20-1 | CSASSTGMSDSAFF | TGCAGTGCGTCATCGACAGGGATGAGTGATAGTGCTTTCTTT
- | TRBJ1-2 | - | TRBV28 | CASSSLIQPYGYTF | TGTGCCAGCAGTTCCTTGATACAGCCCTATGGCTACACCTTC
TRBD1 | TRBJ1-2 | - | TRBV28 | CASTVSQGNYGYTF | TGTGCCAGCACCGTTTCACAGGGGAACTATGGCTACACCTTC
- | TRBJ1-1 | few | TRBV2 | CASSEAHQGRGTEAFF | TGTGCCAGCAGTGAAGCGCATCAGGGCCGTGGGACTGAAGCTTTCTTT
TRBD1 | TRBJ2-1 | few | TRBV6-5 | CASSYSGTGASQEQFF | TGTGCCAGCAGTTACTCCGGGACAGGGGCCTCACAAGAGCAGTTCTTC
- | TRBJ2-1 | many | TRBV24-1 | CATGREANNEQFF | TGTGCAACCGGCAGGGAGGCGAACAATGAGCAGTTCTTC
- | TRBJ2-4 | - | TRBV30 | CAWSAGGKDIQYF | TGTGCCTGGAGTGCAGGGGGGAAGGACATTCAGTACTTC
- | TRBJ1-1 | - | TRBV7-6 | CASSRDPLNTEAFF | TGTGCCAGCAGCCGCGACCCATTGAACACTGAAGCTTTCTTT
- | TRBJ2-5 | many | TRBV20-1 | CSATYGAAKETQYF | TGCAGTGCTACTTATGGGGCAGCCAAAGAGACCCAGTACTTC
TRBD2 | TRBJ2-7 | few | TRBV6-1 | CASSDFWTSGTYEQYF | TGTGCCAGCAGTGATTTTTGGACTAGCGGGACCTACGAGCAGTACTTC
- | TRBJ1-1 | few | TRBV6-1 | CASSPGPHEAFF | TGTGCCAGCAGCCCGGGACCGCATGAAGCTTTCTTT
TRBD2 | TRBJ2-3 | - | TRBV5-1 | CASSAPAPGLAGTDSSTDTQYF | TGCGCCAGCAGCGCGCCGGCTCCGGGACTAGCGGGGACGGATTCTAGCACAGATACGCAGTATTTT
- | TRBJ2-5 | few | TRBV2 | CASSIGDLKTQYF | TGTGCCAGCAGTATCGGCGATCTGAAGACCCAGTACTTC
TRBD1 | TRBJ2-7 | - | TRBV4-1 | CASSQETGGGWPYEQYF | TGCGCCAGCAGCCAAGAGACAGGGGGAGGTTGGCCGTACGAGCAGTACTTC
- | TRBJ2-7 | - | TRBV5-5 | CASSWDRSGYEQYF | TGTGCCAGCAGCTGGGACCGATCCGGCTACGAGCAGTACTTC
- | TRBJ1-2 | few | TRBV6-1 | CASSDRSGYGYTF | TGTGCCAGCAGTGATCGCAGTGGCTATGGCTACACCTTC
- | TRBJ2-7 | - | TRBV12-3/TRBV12-4 | CASSKDGFRSEQYF | TGTGCCAGCAGTAAAGACGGGTTTAGGAGCGAGCAGTACTTC
- | TRBJ2-1 | many | TRBV5-1 | CASSLVAPGNEQFF | TGCGCCAGCAGCTTGGTAGCGCCGGGTAATGAGCAGTTCTTC
- | TRBJ1-1 | - | TRBV14 | CASSQISGGSTGAFF | TGTGCCAGCAGCCAAATATCAGGAGGGAGCACTGGAGCTTTCTTT
TRBD1 | TRBJ2-1 | many | TRBV15 | CATSVQGAWFEQFF | TGTGCCACCAGCGTACAGGGGGCTTGGTTTGAGCAGTTCTTC
TRBD2 | TRBJ2-1 | many | TRBV11-2 | CASEWASGTGEQFF | TGTGCCAGCGAGTGGGCTAGCGGGACGGGTGAGCAGTTCTTC
TRBD2 | TRBJ2-1 | - | TRBV7-9 | CASSSTSGRLVNEQFF | TGTGCCAGCAGTTCGACTAGCGGGAGGCTGGTCAATGAGCAGTTCTTC
TRBD1 | TRBJ1-4 | - | TRBV2 | CASSEGGRGNEKLFF | TGTGCCAGCAGTGAGGGCGGCAGGGGGAATGAAAAACTGTTTTTT
TRBD1 | TRBJ2-2 | - | TRBV29-1 | CSVKLGTANTGELFF | TGCAGCGTTAAATTGGGGACAGCGAACACCGGGGAGCTGTTTTTT
- | TRBJ2-1 | - | TRBV12-3/TRBV12-4 | CASGGLQQGAYNEQFF | TGTGCCAGCGGAGGACTCCAACAGGGCGCCTACAATGAGCAGTTCTTC
TRBD1 | TRBJ1-2 | - | TRBV6-1 | CASRAGQGGLVGYTF | TGTGCCAGCAGAGCCGGACAGGGTGGGTTAGTTGGCTACACCTTC
- | TRBJ1-2 | once | TRBV19 | CASSVDGRRGYTF | TGTGCCAGTAGTGTAGACGGGAGACGGGGCTACACCTTC
- | TRBJ1-2 | - | TRBV24-1 | CATSDPNYGYTF | TGTGCCACCAGTGACCCCAACTATGGCTACACCTTC
- | TRBJ2-2 | few | TRBV5-1 | CASSLGQPTGELFF | TGCGCCAGCAGCTTGGGACAGCCCACCGGGGAGCTGTTTTTT
TRBD2 | TRBJ2-4 | many | TRBV3-1 | CASSPSGSQNIQYF | TGTGCCAGCAGCCCCAGCGGGAGCCAAAACATTCAGTACTTC
TRBD1 | TRBJ1-1 | - | TRBV4-2 | CASNTGAEAFF | TGTGCCAGCAATACAGGGGCTGAAGCTTTCTTT
TRBD2 | TRBJ2-5 | few | TRBV4-1 | CASSQGVAGEWETQYF | TGCGCCAGCAGCCAAGGGGTAGCGGGAGAGTGGGAGACCCAGTACTTC
- | TRBJ1-5 | once | TRBV12-5 | CASGFWGDQPQHF | TGTGCTAGTGGTTTCTGGGGGGATCAGCCCCAGCATTTT
- | TRBJ1-1 | many | TRBV27 | CASSSDRYTEAFF | TGTGCCAGCAGTAGTGACAGGTACACTGAAGCTTTCTTT
- | TRBJ2-1 | - | TRBV5-1 | CASKRDLGEQFF | TGCGCCAGCAAGAGGGACCTCGGTGAGCAGTTCTTC
- | TRBJ2-5 | few | TRBV12-3/TRBV12-4 | CASSLVEGETQYF | TGTGCCAGCAGTTTGGTAGAAGGGGAGACCCAGTACTTC
TRBD1 | TRBJ1-1 | few | TRBV30 | CAWKIWDRDTEAFF | TGTGCCTGGAAGATATGGGACAGAGACACTGAAGCTTTCTTT